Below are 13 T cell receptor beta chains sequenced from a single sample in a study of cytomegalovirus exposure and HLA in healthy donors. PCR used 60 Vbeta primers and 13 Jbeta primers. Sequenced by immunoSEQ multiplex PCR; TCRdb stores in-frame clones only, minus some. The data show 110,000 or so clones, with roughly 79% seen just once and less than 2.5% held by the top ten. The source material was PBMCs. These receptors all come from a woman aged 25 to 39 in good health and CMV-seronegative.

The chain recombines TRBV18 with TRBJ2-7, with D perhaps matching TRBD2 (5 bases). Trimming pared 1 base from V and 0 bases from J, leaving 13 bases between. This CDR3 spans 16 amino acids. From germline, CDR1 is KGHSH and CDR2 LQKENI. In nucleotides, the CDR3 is TGTGCCAGCTCACCACAAGGACTGGGAAGCTCCTACGAGCAGTACTTC. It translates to CASSPQGLGSSYEQYF.

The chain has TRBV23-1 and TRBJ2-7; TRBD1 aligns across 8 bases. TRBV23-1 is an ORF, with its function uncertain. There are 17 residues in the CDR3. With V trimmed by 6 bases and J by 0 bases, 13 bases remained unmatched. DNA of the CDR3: TGCGCCAGCAGGCGGAGGTTGGGACAGGTCAGCTCCTACGAGCAGTACTTC. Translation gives CASRRRLGQVSSYEQYF.

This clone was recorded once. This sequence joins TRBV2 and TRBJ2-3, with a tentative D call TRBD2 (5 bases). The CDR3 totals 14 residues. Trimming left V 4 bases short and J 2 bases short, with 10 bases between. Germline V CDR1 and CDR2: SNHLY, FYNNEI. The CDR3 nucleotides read TGTGCCAGCAGTGCCCTAGCCCCCACAGATACGCAGTATTTT. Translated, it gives CASSALAPTDTQYF.

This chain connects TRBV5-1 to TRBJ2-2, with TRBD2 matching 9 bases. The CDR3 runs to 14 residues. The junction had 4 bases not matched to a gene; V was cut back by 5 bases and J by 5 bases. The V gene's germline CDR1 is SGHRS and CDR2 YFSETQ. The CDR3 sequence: CASSSGSGTGELFF. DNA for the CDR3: TGCGCCAGCAGTAGCGGGAGTGGAACCGGGGAGCTGTTTTTT.

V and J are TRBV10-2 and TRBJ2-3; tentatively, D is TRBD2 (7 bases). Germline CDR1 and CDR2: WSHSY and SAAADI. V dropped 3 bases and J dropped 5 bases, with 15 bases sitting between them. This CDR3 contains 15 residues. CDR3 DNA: TGCGCCAGCAGTGAAACTGGGAGGGGGAAAGATACGCAGTATTTT. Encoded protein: CASSETGRGKDTQYF.

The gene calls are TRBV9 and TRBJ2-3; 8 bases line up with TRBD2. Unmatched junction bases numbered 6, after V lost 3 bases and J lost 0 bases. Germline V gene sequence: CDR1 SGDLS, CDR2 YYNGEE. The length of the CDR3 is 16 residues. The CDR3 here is CASSGIQRESTDTQYF. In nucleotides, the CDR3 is TGTGCCAGCAGCGGTATACAGCGGGAGAGCACAGATACGCAGTATTTT.

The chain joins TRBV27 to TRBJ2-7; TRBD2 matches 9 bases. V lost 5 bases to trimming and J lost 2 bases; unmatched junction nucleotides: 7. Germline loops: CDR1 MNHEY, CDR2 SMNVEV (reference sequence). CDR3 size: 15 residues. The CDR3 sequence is CASSLYAGGTYEQYF. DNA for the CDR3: TGTGCCAGCAGTCTCTACGCGGGAGGGACCTACGAGCAGTACTTC.

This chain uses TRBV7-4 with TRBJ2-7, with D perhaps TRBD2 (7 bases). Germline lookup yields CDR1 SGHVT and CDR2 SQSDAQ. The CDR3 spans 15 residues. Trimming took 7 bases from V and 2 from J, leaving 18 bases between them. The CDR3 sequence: CASTIRGGQAYEQYF. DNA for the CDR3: TGTGCCAGCACCATAAGGGGGGGGCAGGCCTACGAGCAGTACTTC.

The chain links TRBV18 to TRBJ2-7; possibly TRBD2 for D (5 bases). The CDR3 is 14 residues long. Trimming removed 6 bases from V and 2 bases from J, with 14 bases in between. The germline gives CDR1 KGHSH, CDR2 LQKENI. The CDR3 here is CASSIRTVPYEQYF. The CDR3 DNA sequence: TGTGCCAGCTCTATCAGGACTGTACCCTACGAGCAGTACTTC.

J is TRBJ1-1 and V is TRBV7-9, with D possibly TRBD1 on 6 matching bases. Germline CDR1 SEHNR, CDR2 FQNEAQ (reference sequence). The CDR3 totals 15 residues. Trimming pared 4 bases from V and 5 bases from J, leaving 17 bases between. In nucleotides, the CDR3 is TGTGCCAGCAGCTGGCCGCGGGGGGCAGGTACTGAAGCTTTCTTT. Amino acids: CASSWPRGAGTEAFF.

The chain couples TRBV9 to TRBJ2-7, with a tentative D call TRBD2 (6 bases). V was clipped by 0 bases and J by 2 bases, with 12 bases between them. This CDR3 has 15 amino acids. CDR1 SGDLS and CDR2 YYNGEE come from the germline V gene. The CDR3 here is CASSVGGGGPYEQYF. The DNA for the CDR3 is TGTGCCAGCAGCGTAGGTGGGGGAGGCCCCTACGAGCAGTACTTC.

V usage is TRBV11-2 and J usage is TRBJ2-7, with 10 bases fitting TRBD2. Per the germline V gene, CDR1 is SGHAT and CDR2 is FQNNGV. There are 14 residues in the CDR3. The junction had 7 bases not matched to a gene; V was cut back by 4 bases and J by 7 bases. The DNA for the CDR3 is TGTGCCAGCAGCTCGGGACTAGCGATTGGGGAGCAGTACTTC. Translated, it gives CASSSGLAIGEQYF.

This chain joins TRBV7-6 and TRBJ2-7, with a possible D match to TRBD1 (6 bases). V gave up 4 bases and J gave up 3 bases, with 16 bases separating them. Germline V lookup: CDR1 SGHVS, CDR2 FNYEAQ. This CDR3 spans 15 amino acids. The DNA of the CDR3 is TGTGCCAGCAGCTCCACCCCACACAGGGACTACGAGCAGTACTTC. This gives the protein CASSSTPHRDYEQYF.